Below are 18 T cell receptor beta chains sequenced from a single sample in a study of cytomegalovirus exposure and HLA in healthy donors. With 60 Vbeta and 13 Jbeta primers, the PCR was carried out. Assay: immunoSEQ multiplex PCR; the TCRdb copy retains only in-frame clones and omits some. Counted here are under 250,000 clones, under 90% occurring once; the ten biggest clones make up over 1%. The sample was PBMCs. The origin of the receptors is a human donor in good health.

The V gene is TRBV7-2, the J gene TRBJ2-1; TRBD2 aligns across 8 bases. The CDR3 length is 13 residues. V lost 4 bases and J lost 7; bases outside the gene matches: 3. Looked up from germline, CDR1 is SGHTA and CDR2 is FQGNSA. The DNA for the CDR3 is TGTGCCAGCAGCTCCCGGGAGGGAAATGAGCAGTTCTTC. Translating gives CASSSREGNEQFF.

This chain links TRBV7-3 with TRBJ2-1, with 7 bases lining up with TRBD2. The trim removed 3 bases at V and 7 bases at J, leaving 6 bases unmatched. The CDR3 has 14 amino acids. Germline CDR1 reads SGHTA; CDR2 reads FQGTGA. The CDR3 DNA is TGTGCCAGCAGCTTGGTCGGGAGGAGTAATGAGCAGTTCTTC. Translation: CASSLVGRSNEQFF.

This chain joins TRBV28 and TRBJ2-1; 7 nucleotides align to TRBD1. The germline V gene encodes CDR1 MDHEN and CDR2 SYDVKM. Unmatched junction bases numbered 4, after V lost 5 bases and J lost 0 bases. This CDR3 contains 15 residues. CDR3 DNA: TGTGCCAGCAGTCCCGGGACAGCCTCCTACAATGAGCAGTTCTTC. It encodes CASSPGTASYNEQFF.

In this sample, this clone turned up once. The chain joins TRBV6-5 to TRBJ2-6; 7 nucleotides align to TRBD1. The CDR3 loop spans 15 amino acids. CDR1 and CDR2 from the germline V gene are MNHEY and SVGAGI. V gave up 6 bases and J gave up 3 bases; unmatched junction bases: 5. The CDR3: CASRRGQDGANVLTF. CDR3 DNA: TGTGCCAGCAGAAGGGGGCAAGATGGGGCCAACGTCCTGACTTTC.

The V call is TRBV2, the J call TRBJ1-1; TRBD1 agrees at 7 bases. V trimming: 7 bases; J trimming: 1 base; junction bases outside the gene matches: 6. CDR1 and CDR2 from the germline V gene are SNHLY and FYNNEI. The CDR3 totals 14 residues. The CDR3 DNA reads as TGTGCCAGCATTCTCAGGGGGGAGAACACTGAAGCTTTCTTT. Its protein is CASILRGENTEAFF.

J is TRBJ2-2 and V is TRBV10-1; TRBD2 might be the D (6 bases). CDR3 size: 14 residues. Germline loops: CDR1 WNHNN, CDR2 SYGVQD (reference sequence). Trimming pared 5 bases from V and 4 bases from J, leaving 11 bases between. CDR3 coding DNA: TGCGCCAGCAGTACGGGAGTGACCACCGGGGAGCTGTTTTTT. Translated, it gives CASSTGVTTGELFF.

This rearrangement joins TRBV4-1 to TRBJ2-4, with 7 positions matching TRBD2. CDR3 length equals 18 residues. Germline CDR1 reads MGHRA; CDR2 reads YSYEKL. The V gene end was trimmed by 0 bases and the J gene end by 0 bases; junction bases not matched to a gene: 8. The CDR3 DNA reads as TGCGCCAGCAGCCAAGAGGGGGGGGGAGATTTAGCCAAAAACATTCAGTACTTC. This sequence encodes CASSQEGGGDLAKNIQYF.

This rearrangement joins TRBV20-1 to TRBJ2-3; D might be TRBD2 (5 bases). CDR3 length: 11 residues. Germline values: CDR1 DFQATT, CDR2 SNEGSKA (reference sequence). Trimming took off 4 bases at V and 6 bases at J, with 8 bases between the two ends. CDR3 loop: CSAKSGDTQYF. The CDR3 DNA reads as TGCAGTGCTAAGAGCGGTGATACGCAGTATTTT.

Note on this clone: Distinct nucleotide sequences in the sample also encode this CDR3. The chain couples TRBV5-1 to TRBJ2-7, with D hard to call. CDR1 is SGHRS, CDR2 YFSETQ, per germline. The CDR3 runs to 13 residues. V lost 4 bases and J 6 bases, leaving 14 bases between the germline ends. In DNA form, the CDR3 reads TGCGCCAGCAGCCTGGCGGCGCGCGGCGAGCAGTACTTC. Amino acid sequence: CASSLAARGEQYF.

V is TRBV28 and J is TRBJ1-3; 7 nucleotides align to TRBD1. Germline trimming cut 6 bases from V and 12 bases from J; bases unmatched to any gene: 20. This CDR3 has 16 amino acids. Germline-derived CDR1 and CDR2 are MDHEN and SYDVKM. CDR3 sequence: CASSRNGTEVRRGIYF. The CDR3 DNA sequence: TGTGCCAGCAGCCGTAATGGGACAGAGGTTCGTAGGGGCATATATTTT. The whole variable domain, remainder taken from reference TRBV28 and TRBJ1-3, is DVKVTQSSRYLVKRTGEKVFLECVQDMDHENMFWYRQDPGLGLRLIYFSYDVKMKEKGDIPEGYSVSREKKERFSLILESASTNQTSMYLCASSRNGTEVRRGIYFGEGSWLTVV.

V gene TRBV19 combines with J gene TRBJ2-3; weak D call: TRBD1 (6 bases). Germline CDR1 reads LNHDA; CDR2 reads SQIVND (reference sequence). The CDR3 sequence is 14 residues long. Trimming shortened V by 10 bases and J by 2 bases, and 16 bases separated the two germline ends. CDR3 bases: TGTGCCATCAAGCCGGGACACTACACAGATACGCAGTATTTT. Protein: CAIKPGHYTDTQYF.

The CDR3 DNA reads TGTGCCAGCAGCCACGGACAGGGGAATGGCTACACCTTC. Encoded protein: CASSHGQGNGYTF. The rearrangement joins TRBV6-5 to TRBJ1-2; 9 nucleotides match TRBD1. The length of the CDR3 is 13 residues. J was trimmed by 6 bases and V by 6 bases; bases with no gene match: 5. The germline V gene has CDR1 MNHEY and CDR2 SVGAGI.

V gene TRBV11-3 combines with J gene TRBJ2-3, with 8 bases fitting TRBD1. Per the germline V gene, CDR1 is SGHNT and CDR2 is YENEEA. The CDR3 is 14 amino acids. The ends lost 3 bases at V and 1 base at J; junction bases unmatched: 0. The CDR3 coding sequence is TGTGCCAGCAGCTTGGGACAGGGCACAGATACGCAGTATTTT. It specifies CASSLGQGTDTQYF.

V is TRBV7-6 and J is TRBJ2-7; 13 nucleotides agree with TRBD2. The length of the CDR3 is 16 residues. Unmatched junction bases numbered 5, after V lost 3 bases and J lost 3 bases. The germline gives CDR1 SGHVS, CDR2 FNYEAQ. The CDR3 loop reads CASSLGTSGIFYEQYF. The CDR3 DNA sequence: TGTGCCAGCAGCTTGGGGACTAGCGGGATTTTCTACGAGCAGTACTTC.

The V and J genes are TRBV27 and TRBJ2-3; 11 positions agree with TRBD2. Trimming cost V 6 bases and J 5 bases; bases outside gene matches: 19. The germline V gene encodes CDR1 MNHEY and CDR2 SMNVEV (reference sequence). This CDR3 spans 19 amino acids. CDR3 region: CASSASTIAGGPFGDTQYF. The CDR3 bases are TGTGCCAGCAGCGCCTCTACTATAGCGGGAGGGCCCTTTGGAGATACGCAGTATTTT.

The chain links TRBV10-3 to TRBJ2-1; 16 bases map to TRBD2. Germline-derived CDR1 and CDR2 are ENHRY and SYGVKD. The CDR3 spans 19 residues. V was pared by 2 bases and J by 0 bases, with 4 bases of the junction left unmatched. CDR3 in amino acids: CAISEGGLAGGGSYNEQFF. The CDR3 DNA is TGTGCCATCAGTGAGGGGGGACTAGCGGGAGGGGGCTCCTACAATGAGCAGTTCTTC.

The rearrangement links TRBV4-2 to TRBJ2-7; TRBD1 aligns across 9 bases. The CDR3 extends over 14 amino acids. V shed 3 bases and J 0 bases; nucleotides not matched to a gene: 0. CDR1 and CDR2 (germline): LGHNA, YNFKEQ. The CDR3 nucleotides read TGTGCCAGCAGCCAGGACAGGGGCTCCTACGAGCAGTACTTC. Protein: CASSQDRGSYEQYF.

V gene TRBV18 combines with J gene TRBJ1-5; a possible D gene is TRBD1 (5 bases). The CDR3 totals 15 residues. Trimming pared 6 bases from V and 6 bases from J, leaving 18 bases between. CDR1 and CDR2 (germline): KGHSH, LQKENI. CDR3 DNA sequence: TGTGCCAGCTCGCGGGGTACCGGGGCCGGTCAGCCCCAGCATTTT. This translates into CASSRGTGAGQPQHF.